The T cell receptor beta chain under discussion was sequenced for a study of cytomegalovirus exposure and HLA in healthy donors. PCR primers comprised 60 Vbeta and 13 Jbeta primers. In the study's own analysis: Around 80 million unique TCR beta chains, roughly 11 million of them shared, were counted by a later analysis. The assay was immunoSEQ multiplex PCR, and TCRdb's table has in-frame clones only and misses some. That table gives V, J and clone size, and the DNA gave D and trimming. The profile shows approximately 140,000 clones, about 79% of them singletons. Regarding this clone: As yet, its antigen is unknown.

Trimming removed 4 bases from V and 4 bases from J, with 14 bases in between. The CDR3 spans 14 residues. In germline, CDR1 is SGHNT, CDR2 YYREEE (reference sequence). Notes on the study in general: Later analysis showed most CMV-associated TCR beta chains appearing HLA-restricted.

The sequencing sample was made of PBMCs. This TCR was sampled from a man in his forties or fifties in good health and CMV-seropositive. The V call is TRBV5-4, the J call TRBJ1-2; D ambiguous. This CDR3 is CASSPGSGSYGYTF. The CDR3 nucleotides are TGTGCCAGCAGCCCCGGGTCGGGATCCTATGGCTACACCTTC.